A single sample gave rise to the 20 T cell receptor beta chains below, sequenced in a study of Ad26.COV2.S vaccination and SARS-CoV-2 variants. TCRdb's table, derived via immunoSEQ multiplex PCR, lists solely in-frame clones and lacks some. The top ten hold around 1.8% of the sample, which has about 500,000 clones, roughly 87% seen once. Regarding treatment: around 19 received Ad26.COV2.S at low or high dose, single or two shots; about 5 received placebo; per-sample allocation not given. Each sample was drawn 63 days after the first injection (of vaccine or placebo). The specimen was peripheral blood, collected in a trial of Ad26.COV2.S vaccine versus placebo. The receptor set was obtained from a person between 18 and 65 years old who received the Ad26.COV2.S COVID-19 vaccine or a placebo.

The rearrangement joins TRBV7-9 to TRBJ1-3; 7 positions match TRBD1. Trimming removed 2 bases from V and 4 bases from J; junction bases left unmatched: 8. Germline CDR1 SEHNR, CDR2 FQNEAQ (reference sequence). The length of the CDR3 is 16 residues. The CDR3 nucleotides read TGTGCCAGCAGCTTATGGGCGACAGGGCTGGGAAACACCATATATTTT. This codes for CASSLWATGLGNTIYF.

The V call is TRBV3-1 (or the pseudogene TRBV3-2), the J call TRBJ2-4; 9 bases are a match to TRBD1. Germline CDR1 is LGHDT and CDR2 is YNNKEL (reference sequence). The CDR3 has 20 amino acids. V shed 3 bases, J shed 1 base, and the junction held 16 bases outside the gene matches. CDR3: CASSQERDRATTRAKNIQYF. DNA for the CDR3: TGTGCCAGCAGCCAGGAGCGGGACAGGGCGACGACTAGGGCCAAAAACATTCAGTACTTC.

As DNA, the CDR3 is TGTGCCAGCAGCGGACTAACAGGGATCTATGGCTACACCTTC. It specifies CASSGLTGIYGYTF. This sequence joins TRBV5-5 and TRBJ1-2, with a weak D call TRBD1 (6 bases). The V gene's germline CDR1 is SGHKS and CDR2 YYEKEE (reference sequence). The CDR3 consists of 14 residues. V lost 4 bases, J lost 4 bases, and 14 bases lay in between.

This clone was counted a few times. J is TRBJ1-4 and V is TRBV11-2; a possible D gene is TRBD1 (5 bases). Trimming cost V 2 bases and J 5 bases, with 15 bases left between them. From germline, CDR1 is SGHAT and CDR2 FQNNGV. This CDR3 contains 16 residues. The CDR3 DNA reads TGTGCCAGCAGCTTAACCCGGGGGAGCTTAAATGAAAAACTGTTTTTT. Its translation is CASSLTRGSLNEKLFF.

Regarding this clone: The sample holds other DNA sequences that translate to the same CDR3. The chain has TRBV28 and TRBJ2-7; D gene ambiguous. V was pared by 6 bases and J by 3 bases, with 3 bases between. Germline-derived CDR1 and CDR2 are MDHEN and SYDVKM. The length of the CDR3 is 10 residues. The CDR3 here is CASSLYEQYF. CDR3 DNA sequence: TGTGCCAGCAGCCTCTACGAGCAGTACTTC.

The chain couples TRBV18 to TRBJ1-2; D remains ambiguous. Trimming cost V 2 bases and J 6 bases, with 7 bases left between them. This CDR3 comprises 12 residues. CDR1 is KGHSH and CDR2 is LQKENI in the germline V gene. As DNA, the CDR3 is TGTGCCAGCTCACCAGCCGAAGATGGCTACACCTTC. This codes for CASSPAEDGYTF.

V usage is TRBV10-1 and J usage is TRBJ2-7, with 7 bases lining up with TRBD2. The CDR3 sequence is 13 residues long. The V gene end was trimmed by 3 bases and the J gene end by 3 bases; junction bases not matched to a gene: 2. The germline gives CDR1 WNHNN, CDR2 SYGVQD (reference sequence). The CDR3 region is CASSDGLDYEQYF. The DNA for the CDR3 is TGCGCCAGCAGTGACGGACTAGACTACGAGCAGTACTTC.

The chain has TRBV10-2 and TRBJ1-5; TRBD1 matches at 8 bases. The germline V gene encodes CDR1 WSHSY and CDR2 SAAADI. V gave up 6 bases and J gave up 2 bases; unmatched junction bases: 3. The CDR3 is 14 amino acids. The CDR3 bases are TGCGCCAGCAGGGAGACAGGGGGCAATCAGCCCCAGCATTTT. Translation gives CASRETGGNQPQHF.

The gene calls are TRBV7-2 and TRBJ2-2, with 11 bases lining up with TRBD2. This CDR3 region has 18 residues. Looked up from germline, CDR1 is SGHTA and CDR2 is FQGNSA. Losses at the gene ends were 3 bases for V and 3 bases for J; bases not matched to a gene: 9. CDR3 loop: CASSFLYSGGADTGELFF. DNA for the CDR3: TGTGCCAGCAGCTTCCTTTATAGCGGGGGGGCGGACACCGGGGAGCTGTTTTTT.

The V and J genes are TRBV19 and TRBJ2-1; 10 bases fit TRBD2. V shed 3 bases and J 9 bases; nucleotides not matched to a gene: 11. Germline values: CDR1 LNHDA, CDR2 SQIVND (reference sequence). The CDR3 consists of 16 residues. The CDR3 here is CASSIFSLAGVGEQFF. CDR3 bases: TGTGCCAGTAGTATCTTCTCTCTAGCGGGAGTCGGTGAGCAGTTCTTC.

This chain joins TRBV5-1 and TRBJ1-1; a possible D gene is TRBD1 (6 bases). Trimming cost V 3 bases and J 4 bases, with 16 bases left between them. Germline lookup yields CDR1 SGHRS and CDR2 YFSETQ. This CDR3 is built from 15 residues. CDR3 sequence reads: CASSWGGRGVTEAFF. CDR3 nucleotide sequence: TGCGCCAGCAGCTGGGGAGGCAGGGGCGTCACTGAAGCTTTCTTT.

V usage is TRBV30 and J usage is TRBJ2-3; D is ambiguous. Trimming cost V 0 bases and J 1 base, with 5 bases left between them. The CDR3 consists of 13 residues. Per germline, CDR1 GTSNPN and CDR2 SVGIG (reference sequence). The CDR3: CAWSVDGTDTQYF. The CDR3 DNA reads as TGTGCCTGGAGTGTAGACGGCACAGATACGCAGTATTTT.

CDR3 sequence (DNA): TGTGCCAGCAGCTTTGGAATAGCGGGGTCCACAGATACGCAGTATTTT. Translating gives CASSFGIAGSTDTQYF. This chain joins TRBV7-3 and TRBJ2-3; 8 nucleotides line up with TRBD2. The CDR3 loop spans 16 amino acids. V was clipped by 3 bases and J by 2 bases; unmatched bases: 7. Germline-derived CDR1 and CDR2 are SGHTA and FQGTGA.

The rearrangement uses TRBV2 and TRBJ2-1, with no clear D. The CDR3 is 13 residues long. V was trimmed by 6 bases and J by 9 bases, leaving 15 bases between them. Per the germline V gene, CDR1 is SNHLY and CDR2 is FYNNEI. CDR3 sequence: CASRLRENLEQFF. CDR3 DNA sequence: TGTGCCAGCAGACTACGTGAGAATCTTGAGCAGTTCTTC.

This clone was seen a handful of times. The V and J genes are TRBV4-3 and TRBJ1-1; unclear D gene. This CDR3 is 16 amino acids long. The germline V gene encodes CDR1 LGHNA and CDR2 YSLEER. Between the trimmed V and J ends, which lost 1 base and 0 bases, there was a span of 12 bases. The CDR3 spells CASSQGRAGMNTEAFF. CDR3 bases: TGCGCCAGCAGCCAAGGGAGGGCGGGAATGAACACTGAAGCTTTCTTT.

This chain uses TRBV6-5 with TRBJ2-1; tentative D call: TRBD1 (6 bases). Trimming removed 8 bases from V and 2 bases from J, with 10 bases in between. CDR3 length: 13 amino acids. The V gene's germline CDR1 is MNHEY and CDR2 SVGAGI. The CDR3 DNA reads TGTGCCAGCGCCCGGACAGCCTACAATGAGCAGTTCTTC. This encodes CASARTAYNEQFF.

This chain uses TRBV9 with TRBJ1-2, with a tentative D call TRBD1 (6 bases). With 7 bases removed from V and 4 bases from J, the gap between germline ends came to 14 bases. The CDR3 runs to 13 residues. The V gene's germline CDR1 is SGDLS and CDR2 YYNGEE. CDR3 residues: CASGGGAAYGYTF. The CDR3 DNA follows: TGTGCCAGCGGTGGGGGGGCAGCCTATGGCTACACCTTC.

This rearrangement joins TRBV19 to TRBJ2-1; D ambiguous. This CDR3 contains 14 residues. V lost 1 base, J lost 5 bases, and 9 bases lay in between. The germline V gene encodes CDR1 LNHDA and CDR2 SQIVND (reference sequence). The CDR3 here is CASSIATPNNEQFF. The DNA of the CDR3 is TGTGCCAGTAGTATAGCCACACCGAACAATGAGCAGTTCTTC.

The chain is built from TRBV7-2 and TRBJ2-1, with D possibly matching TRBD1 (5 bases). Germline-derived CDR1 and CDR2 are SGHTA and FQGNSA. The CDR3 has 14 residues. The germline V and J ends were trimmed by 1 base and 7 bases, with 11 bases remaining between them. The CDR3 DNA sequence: TGTGCCAGCAGCTTAGTAGGGGCTAGAAATGAGCAGTTCTTC. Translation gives CASSLVGARNEQFF.

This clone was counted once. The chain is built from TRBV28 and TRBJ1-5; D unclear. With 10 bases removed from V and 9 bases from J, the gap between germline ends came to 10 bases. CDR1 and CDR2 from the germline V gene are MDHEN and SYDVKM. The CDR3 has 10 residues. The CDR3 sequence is CATGSGPQHF. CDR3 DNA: TGTGCCACCGGGTCAGGGCCCCAGCATTTT.